What follows is one T cell receptor (beta chain) and its context. Its target is not known. These data come from a study of cytomegalovirus exposure and HLA in healthy donors. General study points: Both high specificity and high sensitivity reportedly marked the classifier's diagnosis of cytomegalovirus status. Likely technical artifact: a cluster of highly shared sequence variants.

60 Vbeta and 13 Jbeta primers were used in PCR. Here immunoSEQ multiplex PCR was the method, and the copy in TCRdb shows in-frame clones only, minus some. This table holds approximately 150,000 clones, roughly 80% found once. CDR1 SNHLY and CDR2 FYNNEI come from the germline V gene. V lost 6 bases and J lost 7, with 10 bases in between. The CDR3 has 12 amino acids. Every donor was a healthy person donating bone marrow. Input material: PBMCs. This receptor was obtained from a man aged 30 to 45 in good health and CMV-seropositive. V is TRBV2 and J is TRBJ2-1; unclear D gene. This CDR3 reads CASRELRNEQFF. As DNA, the CDR3 is TGTGCCAGCAGGGAATTGAGGAATGAGCAGTTCTTC. The full variable domain, completed using reference TRBV2 and TRBJ2-1, is EPEVTQTPSHQVTQMGQEVILRCVPISNHLYFYWYRQILGQKVEFLVSFYNNEISEKSEIFDDQFSVERPDGSNFTLKIRSTKLEDSAMYFCASRELRNEQFFGPGTRLTVL.